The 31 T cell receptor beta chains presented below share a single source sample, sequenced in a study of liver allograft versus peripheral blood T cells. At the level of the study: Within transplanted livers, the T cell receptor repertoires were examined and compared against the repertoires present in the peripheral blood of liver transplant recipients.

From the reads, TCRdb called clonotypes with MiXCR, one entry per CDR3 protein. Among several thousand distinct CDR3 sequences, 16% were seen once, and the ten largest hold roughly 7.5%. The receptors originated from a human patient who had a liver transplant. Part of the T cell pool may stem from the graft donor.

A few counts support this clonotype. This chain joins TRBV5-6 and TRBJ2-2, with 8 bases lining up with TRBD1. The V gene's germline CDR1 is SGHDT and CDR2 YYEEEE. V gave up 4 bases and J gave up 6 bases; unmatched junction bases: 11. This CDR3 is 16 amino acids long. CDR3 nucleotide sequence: TGTGCCAGCAGCCCGGCAGGGGGCTTTTCCGCCGGGGAGCTGTTTTTT. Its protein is CASSPAGGFSAGELFF.

The CDR3 region is CSVGSSGNTIYF. The CDR3 nucleotides read TGCAGTGTCGGCAGCTCTGGAAACACCATATATTTT. This chain connects TRBV20-1 to TRBJ1-3, with no clear D. Germline lookup yields CDR1 DFQATT and CDR2 SNEGSKA (reference sequence). This CDR3 is built from 12 residues. With 7 bases removed from V and 0 bases from J, the gap between germline ends came to 7 bases.

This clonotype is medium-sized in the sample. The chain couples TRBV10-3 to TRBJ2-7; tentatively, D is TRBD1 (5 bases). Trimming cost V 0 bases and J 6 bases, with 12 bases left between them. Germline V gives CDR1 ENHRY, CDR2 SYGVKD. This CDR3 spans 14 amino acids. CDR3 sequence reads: CAISESDSQREQYF. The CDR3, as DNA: TGTGCCATCAGTGAGTCAGACAGCCAGCGCGAGCAGTACTTC.

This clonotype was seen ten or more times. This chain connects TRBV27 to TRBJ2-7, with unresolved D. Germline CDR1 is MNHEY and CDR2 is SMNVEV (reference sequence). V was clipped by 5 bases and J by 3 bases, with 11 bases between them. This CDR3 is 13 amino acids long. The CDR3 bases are TGTGCCAGCAGTCCCGGCACCCTCTACGAGCAGTACTTC. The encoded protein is CASSPGTLYEQYF.

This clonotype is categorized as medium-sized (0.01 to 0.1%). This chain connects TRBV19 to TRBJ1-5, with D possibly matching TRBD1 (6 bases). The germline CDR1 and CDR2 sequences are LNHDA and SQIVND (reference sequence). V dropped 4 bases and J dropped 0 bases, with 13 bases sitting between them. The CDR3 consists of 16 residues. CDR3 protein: CASSTRKGVSNQPQHF. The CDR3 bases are TGTGCCAGTAGTACACGGAAGGGGGTTAGCAATCAGCCCCAGCATTTT.

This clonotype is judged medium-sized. DNA of the CDR3: TGTGCCAGCAGCCCGATTGACAGGGGGGTCTATGGCTACACCTTC. Protein sequence: CASSPIDRGVYGYTF. This chain uses TRBV14 with TRBJ1-2, with 9 bases identical to TRBD1. The junction had 7 bases not matched to a gene; V was cut back by 4 bases and J by 4 bases. This CDR3 has 15 amino acids. The germline CDR1 and CDR2 sequences are SGHDN and FVKESK.

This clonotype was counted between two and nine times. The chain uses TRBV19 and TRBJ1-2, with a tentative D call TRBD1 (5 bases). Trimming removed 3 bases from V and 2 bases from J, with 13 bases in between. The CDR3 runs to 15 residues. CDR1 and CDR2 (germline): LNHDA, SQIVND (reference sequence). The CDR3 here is CASSIRAGHNYGYTF. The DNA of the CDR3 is TGTGCCAGTAGTATCAGGGCGGGTCACAACTATGGCTACACCTTC.

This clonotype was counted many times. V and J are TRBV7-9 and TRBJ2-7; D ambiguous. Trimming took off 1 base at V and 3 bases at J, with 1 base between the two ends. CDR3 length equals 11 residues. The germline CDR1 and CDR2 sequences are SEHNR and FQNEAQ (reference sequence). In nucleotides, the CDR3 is TGTGCCAGCAGCTTAGACTACGAGCAGTACTTC. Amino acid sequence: CASSLDYEQYF.

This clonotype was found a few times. The CDR3 loop reads CASGSGGISGNTIYF. For the CDR3, the DNA is TGTGCCAGCGGGAGTGGCGGAATCTCTGGAAACACCATATATTTT. The rearrangement uses TRBV2 and TRBJ1-3, with D unclear. Germline CDR1 and CDR2: SNHLY and FYNNEI. Trimming cost V 8 bases and J 0 bases, with 14 bases left between them. The CDR3 consists of 15 residues.

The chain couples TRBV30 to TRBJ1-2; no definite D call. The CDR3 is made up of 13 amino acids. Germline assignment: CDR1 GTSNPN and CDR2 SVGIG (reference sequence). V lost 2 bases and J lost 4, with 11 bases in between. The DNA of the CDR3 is TGTGCCTGGAGTACGCAGGACCCCTATGGCTACACCTTC. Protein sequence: CAWSTQDPYGYTF. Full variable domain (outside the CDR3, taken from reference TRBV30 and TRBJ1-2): SQTIHQWPATLVQPVGSPLSLECTVEGTSNPNLYWYRQAAGRGLQLLFYSVGIGQISSEVPQNLSASRPQDRQFILSSKKLLLSDSGFYLCAWSTQDPYGYTFGSGTRLTVV.

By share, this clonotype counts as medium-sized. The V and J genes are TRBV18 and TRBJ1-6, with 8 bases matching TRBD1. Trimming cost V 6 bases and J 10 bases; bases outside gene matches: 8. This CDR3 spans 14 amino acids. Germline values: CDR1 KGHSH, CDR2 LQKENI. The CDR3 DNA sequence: TGTGCCAGCTCCCTCGACAGGGGAGGATCACCCCTCCACTTT. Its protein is CASSLDRGGSPLHF.

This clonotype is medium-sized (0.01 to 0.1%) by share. CDR3 loop: CASLLGTGRTGELFF. In DNA form, the CDR3 reads TGTGCCAGCCTCCTTGGGACAGGGCGCACCGGGGAGCTGTTTTTT. The gene calls are TRBV7-9 and TRBJ2-2; 9 bases align to TRBD1. The J segment lost 4 bases and the V segment lost 8 bases, leaving 8 bases of the junction unmatched. Per the germline V gene, CDR1 is SEHNR and CDR2 is FQNEAQ (reference sequence). The CDR3 is 15 residues long.

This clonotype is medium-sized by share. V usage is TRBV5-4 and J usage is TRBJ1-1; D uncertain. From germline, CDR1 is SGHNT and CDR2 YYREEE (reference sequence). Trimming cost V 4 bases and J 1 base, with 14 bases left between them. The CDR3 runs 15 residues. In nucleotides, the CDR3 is TGTGCCAGCAGCCTGGACCCATTAGGGAACACTGAAGCTTTCTTT. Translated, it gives CASSLDPLGNTEAFF.

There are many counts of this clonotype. CDR3: CASRIRDRSNYGYTF. The CDR3, as DNA: TGTGCCAGTAGGATCCGGGACAGGTCTAACTATGGCTACACCTTC. The rearrangement links TRBV19 to TRBJ1-2; 8 nucleotides agree with TRBD1. The germline CDR1 and CDR2 sequences are LNHDA and SQIVND (reference sequence). V was clipped by 6 bases and J by 0 bases; unmatched bases: 6. This CDR3 comprises 15 residues. The whole variable domain, filled in from reference TRBV19 and TRBJ1-2, reads DGGITQSPKYLFRKEGQNVTLSCEQNLNHDAMYWYRQDPGQGLRLIYYSQIVNDFQKGDIAEGYSVSREKKESFPLTVTSAQKNPTAFYLCASRIRDRSNYGYTFGSGTRLTVV.

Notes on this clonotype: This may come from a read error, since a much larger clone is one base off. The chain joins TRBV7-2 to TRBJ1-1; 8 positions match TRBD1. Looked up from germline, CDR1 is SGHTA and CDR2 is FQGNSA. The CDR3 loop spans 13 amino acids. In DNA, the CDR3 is TGTGTCAGCAGCAAACAGGGGGAGACTGAAGCTTTCTTT. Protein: CVSSKQGETEAFF.

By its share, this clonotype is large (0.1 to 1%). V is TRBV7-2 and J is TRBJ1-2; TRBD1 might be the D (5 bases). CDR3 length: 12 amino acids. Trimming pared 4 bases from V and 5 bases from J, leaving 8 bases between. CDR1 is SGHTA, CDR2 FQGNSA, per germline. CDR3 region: CASSYQGYGYTF. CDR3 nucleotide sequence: TGTGCCAGCAGCTACCAGGGTTATGGCTACACCTTC.

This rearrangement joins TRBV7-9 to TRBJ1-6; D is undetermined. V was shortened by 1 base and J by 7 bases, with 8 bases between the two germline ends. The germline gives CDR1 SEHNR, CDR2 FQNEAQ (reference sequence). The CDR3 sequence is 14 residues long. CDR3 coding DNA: TGTGCCAGCAGCTTAGAGCCGACCAATTCACCCCTCCACTTT. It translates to CASSLEPTNSPLHF.

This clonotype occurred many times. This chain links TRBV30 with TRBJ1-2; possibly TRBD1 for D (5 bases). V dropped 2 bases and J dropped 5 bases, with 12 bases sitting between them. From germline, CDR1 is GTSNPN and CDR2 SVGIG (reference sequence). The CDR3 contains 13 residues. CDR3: CAWSRDGRYGYTF. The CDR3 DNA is TGTGCCTGGAGTCGGGACGGTCGATATGGCTACACCTTC.

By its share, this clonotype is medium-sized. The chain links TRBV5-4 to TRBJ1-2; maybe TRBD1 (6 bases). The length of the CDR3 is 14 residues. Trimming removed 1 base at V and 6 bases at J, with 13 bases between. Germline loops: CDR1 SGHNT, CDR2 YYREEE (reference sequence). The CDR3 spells CASSLRQAGDGYTF. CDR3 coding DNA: TGTGCCAGCAGCTTGAGACAGGCGGGGGATGGCTACACCTTC. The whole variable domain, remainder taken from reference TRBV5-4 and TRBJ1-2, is ETGVTQSPTHLIKTRGQQVTLRCSSQSGHNTVSWYQQALGQGPQFIFQYYREEENGRGNFPPRFSGLQFPNYSSELNVNALELDDSALYLCASSLRQAGDGYTFGSGTRLTVV.

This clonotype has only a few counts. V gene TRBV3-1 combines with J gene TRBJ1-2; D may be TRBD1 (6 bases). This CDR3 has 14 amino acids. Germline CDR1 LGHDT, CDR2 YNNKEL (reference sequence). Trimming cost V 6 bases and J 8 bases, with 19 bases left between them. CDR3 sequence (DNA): TGTGCCAGCAGACCCCTGGCAGGGGCGCGGGGCTACACCTTC. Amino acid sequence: CASRPLAGARGYTF.

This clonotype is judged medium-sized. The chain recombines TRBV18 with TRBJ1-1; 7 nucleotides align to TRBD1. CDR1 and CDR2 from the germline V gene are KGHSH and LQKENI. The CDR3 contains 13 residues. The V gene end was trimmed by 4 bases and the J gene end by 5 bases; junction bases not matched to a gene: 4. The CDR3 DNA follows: TGTGCCAGCTCACAAACGACAGGGACTGAAGCTTTCTTT. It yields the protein CASSQTTGTEAFF.

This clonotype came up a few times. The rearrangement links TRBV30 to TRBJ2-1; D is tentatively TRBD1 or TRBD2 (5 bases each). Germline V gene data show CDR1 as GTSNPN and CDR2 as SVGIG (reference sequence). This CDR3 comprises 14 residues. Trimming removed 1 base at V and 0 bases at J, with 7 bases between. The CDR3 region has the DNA TGTGCCTGGAGTGGTGGGGGCTCCTACAATGAGCAGTTCTTC. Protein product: CAWSGGGSYNEQFF.

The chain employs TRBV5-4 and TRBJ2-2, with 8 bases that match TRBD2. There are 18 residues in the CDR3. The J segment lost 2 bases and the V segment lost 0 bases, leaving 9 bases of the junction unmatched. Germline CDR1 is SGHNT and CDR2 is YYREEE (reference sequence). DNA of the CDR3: TGTGCCAGCAGCTTGGGAGGAAGCGGGGGAGTAAACACCGGGGAGCTGTTTTTT. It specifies CASSLGGSGGVNTGELFF.

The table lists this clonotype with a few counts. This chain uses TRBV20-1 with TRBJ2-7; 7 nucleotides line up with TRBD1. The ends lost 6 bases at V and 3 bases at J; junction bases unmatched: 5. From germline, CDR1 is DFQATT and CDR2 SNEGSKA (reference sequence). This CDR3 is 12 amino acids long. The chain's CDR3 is CSATGVGYEQYF. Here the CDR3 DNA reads TGCAGTGCAACAGGGGTGGGCTACGAGCAGTACTTC.

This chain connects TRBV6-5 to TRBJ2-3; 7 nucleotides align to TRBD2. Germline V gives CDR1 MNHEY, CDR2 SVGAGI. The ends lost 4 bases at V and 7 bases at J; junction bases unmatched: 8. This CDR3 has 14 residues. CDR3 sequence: CASSSPGGRNTQYF. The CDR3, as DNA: TGTGCCAGCAGTTCCCCCGGGGGGAGAAATACGCAGTATTTT.

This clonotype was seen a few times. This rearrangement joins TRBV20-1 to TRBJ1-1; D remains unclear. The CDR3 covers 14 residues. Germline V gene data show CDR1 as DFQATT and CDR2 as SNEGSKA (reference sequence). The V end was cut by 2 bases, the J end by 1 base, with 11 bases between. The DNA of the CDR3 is TGCAGTGCTAGACAGATGAATTCGAACACTGAAGCTTTCTTT. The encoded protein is CSARQMNSNTEAFF.

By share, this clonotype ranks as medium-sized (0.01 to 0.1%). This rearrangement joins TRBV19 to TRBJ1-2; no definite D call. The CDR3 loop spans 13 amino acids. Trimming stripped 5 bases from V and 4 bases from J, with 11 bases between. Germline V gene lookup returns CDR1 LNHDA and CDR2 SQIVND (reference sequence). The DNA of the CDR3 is TGTGCCAGTAGTCGAGAGATATCCTATGGCTACACCTTC. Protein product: CASSREISYGYTF.

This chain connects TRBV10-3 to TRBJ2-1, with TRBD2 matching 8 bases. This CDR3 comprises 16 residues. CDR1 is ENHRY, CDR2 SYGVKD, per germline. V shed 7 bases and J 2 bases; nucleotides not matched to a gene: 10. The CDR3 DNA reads TGTGCCATCAAATCCGCAGCGGGGGCCCCCTACAATGAGCAGTTCTTC. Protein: CAIKSAAGAPYNEQFF.

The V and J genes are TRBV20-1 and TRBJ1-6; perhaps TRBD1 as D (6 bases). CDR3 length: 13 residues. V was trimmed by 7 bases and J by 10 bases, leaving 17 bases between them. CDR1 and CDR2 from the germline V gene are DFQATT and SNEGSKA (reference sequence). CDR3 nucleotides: TGCAGTGTTTTAGGGGGGTTGGGATCACCCCTCCACTTT. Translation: CSVLGGLGSPLHF.

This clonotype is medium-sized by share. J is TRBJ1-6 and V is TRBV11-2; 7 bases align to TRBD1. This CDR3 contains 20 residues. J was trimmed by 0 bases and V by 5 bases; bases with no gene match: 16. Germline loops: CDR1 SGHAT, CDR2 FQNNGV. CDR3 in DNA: TGTGCCAGCAGCCTTAATCCCCTACTACAGGGGAGCTCCTATAATTCACCCCTCCACTTT. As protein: CASSLNPLLQGSSYNSPLHF.

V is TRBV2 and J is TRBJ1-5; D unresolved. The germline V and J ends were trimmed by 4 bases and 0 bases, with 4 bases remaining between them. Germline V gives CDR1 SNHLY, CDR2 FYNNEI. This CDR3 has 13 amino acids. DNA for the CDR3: TGTGCCAGCAGTGCCAGTAGCAATCAGCCCCAGCATTTT. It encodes CASSASSNQPQHF.